This T cell receptor (beta chain) was observed in a study of cytotoxic CD8 clonotypes in ibrutinib-treated CLL. Study-wide context: Fewer than 13 relapsed/refractory, approximately 15 treatment-naive; roughly 17 IGHV unmutated. Study-level findings and limits: Pretreatment clonality was elevated relative to age-matched healthy donors and paralleled circulating CD8+ T-cell counts. Having risen at ibrutinib response, clonality had fallen back toward baseline by progression.

Concerning this clone itself: Its antigen is currently unknown.

The V end was cut by 1 base, the J end by 5 bases, with 10 bases between. This CDR3 contains 14 residues. CDR1 is LGHNA and CDR2 is YSLEER in the germline V gene. Clones were sequenced by immunoSEQ multiplex PCR, and TCRdb holds only the in-frame ones, with some missing. This repertoire shows 100,000 to 150,000 clones, roughly 88% found once; its top ten account for around 2%. For TCR beta libraries, roughly 1.9 micrograms of genomic DNA were obtained from cryopreserved PBMCs. The sequence was collected from a human donor with chronic lymphocytic leukemia. V is TRBV4-3 and J is TRBJ2-3; possibly TRBD2 for D (6 bases). The sequencing here drew on PBMCs, taken after 24 months of ibrutinib treatment. CDR3 in amino acids: CASSQGRELDTQYF. DNA of the CDR3: TGCGCCAGCAGCCAAGGGAGGGAGTTAGATACGCAGTATTTT.